This T cell receptor beta chain was retrieved from a study of blood T cell repertoires in COVID-19. The junction had 6 bases not matched to a gene; V was cut back by 3 bases and J by 4 bases. The CDR3 loop spans 15 amino acids. Germline assignment: CDR1 MDHEN and CDR2 SYDVKM. Original methodology: Amplified reference gene primers provided the basis for estimating nucleated cell counts. Measured with immunoSEQ multiplex PCR; TCRdb has only the in-frame clones, and not every one. The V and J calls and clone size come from that table; D and trimming were worked out from the DNA. The table has 150,000 to 250,000 clones, roughly four fifths seen once; the top ten hold about an eighth. The study drew participants aged about 18 to 89 years from under 30 US areas.

V usage is TRBV28 and J usage is TRBJ1-5, with TRBD1 matching over 7 bases. This TCR came from a man between 40 and 49 years old who had recovered from COVID-19. Sequenced input: PBMCs or T cells enriched from blood (not recorded which). CDR3 sequence: CASSFQTGFNQPQHF. The CDR3 DNA reads TGTGCCAGCAGTTTCCAGACAGGGTTTAATCAGCCCCAGCATTTT.